This T cell receptor beta chain stems from a study of blood T cell repertoires in COVID-19. The wider study: Acute and convalescent COVID-19 specimens originated in the United States, Italy and Spain.

This clone came up once. The germline gives CDR1 SGHAT, CDR2 FQNNGV. This CDR3 has 15 residues. V lost 4 bases to trimming and J lost 6 bases; unmatched junction nucleotides: 8. Some clones are missing from TCRdb's copy, which holds only in-frame ones; the method was immunoSEQ multiplex PCR. The table includes tens of thousands of clones, around 88% detected once. The sequenced sample consisted of peripheral blood. The receptor was isolated from a human donor in a cohort sampled during active COVID-19. J is TRBJ2-3 and V is TRBV11-2; 9 bases line up with TRBD1. This chain's CDR3 is CASSSYRGRGDTQYF. The CDR3 coding sequence is TGTGCCAGCAGCTCTTACAGGGGGCGGGGGGATACGCAGTATTTT.